This T cell receptor (beta chain) was captured in a study of T cell changes during pregnancy in multiple sclerosis. The CDR3 has 14 residues. The germline V gene has CDR1 SQVTM and CDR2 ANQGSEA. The germline V and J ends were trimmed by 6 bases and 6 bases, with 17 bases remaining between them. Measured with immunoSEQ multiplex PCR; TCRdb has only the in-frame clones, and not every one. This sample has 33,000 or so clones; around nine tenths occur once, and the top ten carry roughly 5.4%. The source of this sequence is a female donor in good health, enrolled as a control in a pregnancy study. The material sequenced was peripheral blood, taken in the third trimester of pregnancy. V and J are TRBV29-1 and TRBJ2-2; TRBD2 might be the D (7 bases). Here the CDR3 reads CSVGGLGQAGELFF. Here the CDR3 DNA reads TGCAGCGTGGGGGGGCTAGGCCAGGCCGGGGAGCTGTTTTTT.